The clone carrying this T cell receptor (beta chain) has just one count. The sample comes from a study of blood T cell repertoires in COVID-19. TCRdb keeps only in-frame clones here, not all; method: immunoSEQ multiplex PCR. The table has more than 300,000 clones, about 89% seen once. V lost 5 bases, J lost 5 bases, and 9 bases lay in between. Germline V gene lookup returns CDR1 SGHDT and CDR2 YYEEEE. The CDR3 has 12 amino acids. Input material: peripheral blood. The chain combines TRBV5-6 with TRBJ2-3; a weak D match, TRBD2 (5 bases). The source of this sequence is a woman under 40 with COVID-19, enrolled during active disease. The CDR3 protein is CASRLEGDTQYF. The CDR3 region has the DNA TGTGCCAGCAGGCTCGAGGGAGATACGCAGTATTTT.